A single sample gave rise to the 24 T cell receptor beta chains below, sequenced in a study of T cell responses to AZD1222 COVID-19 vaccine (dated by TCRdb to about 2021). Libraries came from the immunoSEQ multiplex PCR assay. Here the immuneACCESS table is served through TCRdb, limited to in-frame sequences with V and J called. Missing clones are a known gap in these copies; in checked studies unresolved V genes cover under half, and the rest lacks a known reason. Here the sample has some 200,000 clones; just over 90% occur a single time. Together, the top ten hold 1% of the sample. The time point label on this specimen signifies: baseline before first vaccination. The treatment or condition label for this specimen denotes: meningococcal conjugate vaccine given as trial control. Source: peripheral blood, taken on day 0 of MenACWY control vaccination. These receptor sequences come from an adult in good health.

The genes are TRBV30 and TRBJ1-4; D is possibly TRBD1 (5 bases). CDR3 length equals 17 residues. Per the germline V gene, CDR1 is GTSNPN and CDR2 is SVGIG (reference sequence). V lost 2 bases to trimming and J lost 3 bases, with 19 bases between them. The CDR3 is CAWSRGGAAPANEKLFF. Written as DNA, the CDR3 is TGTGCCTGGAGTCGGGGCGGCGCGGCTCCTGCTAATGAAAAACTGTTTTTT. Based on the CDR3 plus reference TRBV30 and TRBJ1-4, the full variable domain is SQTIHQWPATLVQPVGSPLSLECTVEGTSNPNLYWYRQAAGRGLQLLFYSVGIGQISSEVPQNLSASRPQDRQFILSSKKLLLSDSGFYLCAWSRGGAAPANEKLFFGSGTQLSVL.

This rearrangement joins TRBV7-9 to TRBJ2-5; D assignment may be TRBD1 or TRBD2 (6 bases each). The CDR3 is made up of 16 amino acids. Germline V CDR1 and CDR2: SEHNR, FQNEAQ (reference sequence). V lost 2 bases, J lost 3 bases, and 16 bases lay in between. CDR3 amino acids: CASSLSGGDTKETQYF. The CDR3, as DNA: TGTGCCAGCAGCTTATCCGGCGGGGACACCAAAGAGACCCAGTACTTC.

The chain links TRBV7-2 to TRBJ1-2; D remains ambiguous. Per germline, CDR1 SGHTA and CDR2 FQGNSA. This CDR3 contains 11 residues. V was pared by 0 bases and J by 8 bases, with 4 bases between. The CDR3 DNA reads TGTGCCAGCAGCTTAGCGGTCGGCTACACCTTC. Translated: CASSLAVGYTF.

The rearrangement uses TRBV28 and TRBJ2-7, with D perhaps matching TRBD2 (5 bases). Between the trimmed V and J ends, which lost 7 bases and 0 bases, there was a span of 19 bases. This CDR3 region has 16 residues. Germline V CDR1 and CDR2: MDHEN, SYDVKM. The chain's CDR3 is CASNPSPSTSSYEQYF. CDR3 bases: TGTGCCAGCAACCCTAGCCCTTCGACAAGCTCCTACGAGCAGTACTTC.

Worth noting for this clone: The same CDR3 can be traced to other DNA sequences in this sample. CDR3 loop: CASSPGGNTIYF. The CDR3 DNA reads as TGTGCCAGCAGCCCGGGGGGAAACACCATATATTTT. The chain employs TRBV7-9 and TRBJ1-3; D ambiguous. With 5 bases removed from V and 4 bases from J, the gap between germline ends came to 6 bases. There are 12 residues in the CDR3. Germline V gene sequence: CDR1 SEHNR, CDR2 FQNEAQ (reference sequence).

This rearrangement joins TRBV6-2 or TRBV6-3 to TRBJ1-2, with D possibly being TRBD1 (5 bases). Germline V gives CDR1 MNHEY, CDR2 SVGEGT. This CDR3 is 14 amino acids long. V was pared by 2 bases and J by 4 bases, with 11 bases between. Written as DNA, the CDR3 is TGTGCCAGCAGTTACCGAGCAGGGCTCTATGGCTACACCTTC. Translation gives CASSYRAGLYGYTF.

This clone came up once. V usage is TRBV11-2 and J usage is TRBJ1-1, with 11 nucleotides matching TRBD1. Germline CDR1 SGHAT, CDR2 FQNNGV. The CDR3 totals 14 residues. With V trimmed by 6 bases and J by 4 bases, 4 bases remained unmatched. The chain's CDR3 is CASRPGTGGTEAFF. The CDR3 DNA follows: TGTGCCAGCAGACCGGGGACAGGGGGCACTGAAGCTTTCTTT.

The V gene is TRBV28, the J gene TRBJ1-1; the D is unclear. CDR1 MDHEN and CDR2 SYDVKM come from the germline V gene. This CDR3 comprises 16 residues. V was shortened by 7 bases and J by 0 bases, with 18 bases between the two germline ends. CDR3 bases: TGTGCCAGCACCCCTTCCGCTTTACTCCTGAACACTGAAGCTTTCTTT. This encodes CASTPSALLLNTEAFF.

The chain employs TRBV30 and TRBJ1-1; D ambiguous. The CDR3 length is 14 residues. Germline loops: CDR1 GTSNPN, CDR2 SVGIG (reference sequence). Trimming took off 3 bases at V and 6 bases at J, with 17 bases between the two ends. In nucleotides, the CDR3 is TGTGCCTGGAGGACCGGGTCCCACGCCGCTGAAGCTTTCTTT. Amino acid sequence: CAWRTGSHAAEAFF.

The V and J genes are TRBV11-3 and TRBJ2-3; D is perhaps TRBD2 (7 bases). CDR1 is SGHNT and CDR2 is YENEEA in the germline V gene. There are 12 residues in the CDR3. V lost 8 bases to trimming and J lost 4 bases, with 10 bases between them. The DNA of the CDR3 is TGTGCCAGCCGGGGGGCCGCAGATACGCAGTATTTT. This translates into CASRGAADTQYF.

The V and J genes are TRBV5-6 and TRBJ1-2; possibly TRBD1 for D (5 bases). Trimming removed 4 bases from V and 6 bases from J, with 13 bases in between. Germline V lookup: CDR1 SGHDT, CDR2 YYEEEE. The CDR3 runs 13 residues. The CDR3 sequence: CASSDTGGNGYTF. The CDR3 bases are TGTGCCAGCAGCGACACAGGAGGTAATGGCTACACCTTC.

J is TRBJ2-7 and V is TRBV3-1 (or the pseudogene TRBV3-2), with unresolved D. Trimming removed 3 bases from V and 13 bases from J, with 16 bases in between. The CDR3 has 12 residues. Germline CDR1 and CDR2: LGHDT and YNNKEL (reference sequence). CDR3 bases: TGTGCCAGCAGCCAGGCCGTCCCGGTCCTTTACTTC. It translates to CASSQAVPVLYF.

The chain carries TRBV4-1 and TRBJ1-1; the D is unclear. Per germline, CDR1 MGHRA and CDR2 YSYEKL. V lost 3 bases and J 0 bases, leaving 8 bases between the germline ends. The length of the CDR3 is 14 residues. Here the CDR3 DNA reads TGCGCCAGCAGCCAGAGTTCAGTGAACACTGAAGCTTTCTTT. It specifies CASSQSSVNTEAFF.

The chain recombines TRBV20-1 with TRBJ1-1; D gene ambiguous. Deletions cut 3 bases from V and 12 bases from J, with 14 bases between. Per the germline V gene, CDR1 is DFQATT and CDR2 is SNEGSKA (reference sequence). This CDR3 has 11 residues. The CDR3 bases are TGCAGTGCTAGGGACTTTCCTGGGTCTTTCTTT. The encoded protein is CSARDFPGSFF.

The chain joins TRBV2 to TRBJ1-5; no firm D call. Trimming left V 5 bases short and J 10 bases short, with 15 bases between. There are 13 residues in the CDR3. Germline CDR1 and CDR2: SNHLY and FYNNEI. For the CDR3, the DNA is TGTGCCAGCAGTAAGGACCGAGAGGGTCCCCAGCATTTT. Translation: CASSKDREGPQHF.

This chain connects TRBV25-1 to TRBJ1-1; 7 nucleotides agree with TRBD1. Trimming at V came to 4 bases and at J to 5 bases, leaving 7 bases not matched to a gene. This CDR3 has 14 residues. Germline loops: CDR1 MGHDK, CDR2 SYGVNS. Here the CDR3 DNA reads TGTGCCAGCAGTGGGGACAGAATTTTGACTGAAGCTTTCTTT. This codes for CASSGDRILTEAFF.

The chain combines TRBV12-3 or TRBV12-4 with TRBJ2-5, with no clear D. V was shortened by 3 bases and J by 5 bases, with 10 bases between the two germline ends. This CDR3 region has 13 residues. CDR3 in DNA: TGTGCCAGCAGTTTGGCGAGTGGGGAGACCCAGTACTTC. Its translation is CASSLASGETQYF.

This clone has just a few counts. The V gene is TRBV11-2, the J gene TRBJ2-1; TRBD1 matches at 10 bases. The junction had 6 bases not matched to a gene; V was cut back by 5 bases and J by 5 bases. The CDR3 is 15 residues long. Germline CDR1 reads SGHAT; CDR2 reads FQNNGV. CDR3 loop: CASSGGTGDNNEQFF. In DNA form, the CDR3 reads TGTGCCAGCAGCGGAGGGACAGGGGATAACAATGAGCAGTTCTTC. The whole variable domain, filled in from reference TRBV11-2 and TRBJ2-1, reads EAGVAQSPRYKIIEKRQSVAFWCNPISGHATLYWYQQILGQGPKLLIQFQNNGVVDDSQLPKDRFSAERLKGVDSTLKIQPAKLEDSAVYLCASSGGTGDNNEQFFGPGTRLTVL.

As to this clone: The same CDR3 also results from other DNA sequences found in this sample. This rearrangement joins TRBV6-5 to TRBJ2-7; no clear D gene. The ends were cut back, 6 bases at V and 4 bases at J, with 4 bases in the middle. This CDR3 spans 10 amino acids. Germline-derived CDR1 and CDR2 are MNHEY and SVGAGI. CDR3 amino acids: CASRSYEQYF. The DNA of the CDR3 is TGTGCCAGCAGGAGTTACGAGCAGTACTTC.

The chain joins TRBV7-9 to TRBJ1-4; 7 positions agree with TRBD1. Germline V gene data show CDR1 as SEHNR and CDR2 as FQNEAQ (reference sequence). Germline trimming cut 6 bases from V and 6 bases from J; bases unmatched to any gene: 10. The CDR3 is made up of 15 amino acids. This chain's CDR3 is CASSFTGVGDEKLFF. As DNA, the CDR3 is TGTGCCAGCAGTTTTACAGGGGTTGGAGATGAAAAACTGTTTTTT.

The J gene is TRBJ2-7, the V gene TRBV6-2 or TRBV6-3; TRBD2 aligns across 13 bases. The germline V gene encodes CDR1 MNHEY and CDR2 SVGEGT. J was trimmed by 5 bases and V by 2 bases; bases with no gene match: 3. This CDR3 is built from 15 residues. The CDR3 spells CASSYPTSGGNEQYF. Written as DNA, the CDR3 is TGTGCCAGCAGTTACCCGACTAGCGGGGGGAACGAGCAGTACTTC.

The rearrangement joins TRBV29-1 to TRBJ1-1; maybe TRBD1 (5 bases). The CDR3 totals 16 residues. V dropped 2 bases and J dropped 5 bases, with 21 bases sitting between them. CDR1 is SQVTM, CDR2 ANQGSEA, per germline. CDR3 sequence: CSVEPDEWLGGTEAFF. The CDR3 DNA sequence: TGCAGCGTTGAACCCGATGAGTGGCTGGGGGGGACTGAAGCTTTCTTT. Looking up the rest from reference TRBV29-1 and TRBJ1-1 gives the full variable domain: SAVISQKPSRDICQRGTSLTIQCQVDSQVTMMFWYRQQPGQSLTLIATANQGSEATYESGFVIDKFPISRPNLTFSTLTVSNMSPEDSSIYLCSVEPDEWLGGTEAFFGQGTRLTVV.

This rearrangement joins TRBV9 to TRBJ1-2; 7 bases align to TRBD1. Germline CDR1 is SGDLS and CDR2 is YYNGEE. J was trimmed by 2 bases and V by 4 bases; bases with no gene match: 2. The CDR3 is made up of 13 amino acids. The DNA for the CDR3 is TGTGCCAGCAGCCCGACAGGGAACTATGGCTACACCTTC. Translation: CASSPTGNYGYTF.

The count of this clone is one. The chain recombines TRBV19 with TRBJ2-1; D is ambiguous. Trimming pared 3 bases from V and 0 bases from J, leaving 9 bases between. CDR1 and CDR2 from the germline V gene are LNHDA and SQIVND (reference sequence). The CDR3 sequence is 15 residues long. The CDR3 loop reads CASSISPSSYNEQFF. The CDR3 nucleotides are TGTGCCAGTAGTATTAGCCCGAGCTCCTACAATGAGCAGTTCTTC.